This T cell receptor beta chain stems from a study of neurological immune-mediated disorders. TCRdb re-called the 5' RACE reads with MiXCR, one entry per CDR3 protein. Of roughly 56,000 distinct CDR3 sequences listed, roughly 10% are singletons. This clonotype was seen ten or more times. The CDR3 is 12 amino acids. Germline CDR1 and CDR2: DFQATT and SNEGSKA (reference sequence). Deletions cut 5 bases from V and 4 bases from J, with 11 bases between. The V call is TRBV20-1, the J call TRBJ2-5; D is unclear. The receptor was isolated from a man in his sixties in good health. Sequencing was done on a sample of PBMCs. This CDR3 is CSAPAQLETQYF. CDR3 nucleotides: TGCAGTGCTCCAGCACAGCTAGAGACCCAGTACTTC.